Sequencing of this TCR beta chain was carried out in a study of cytomegalovirus exposure and HLA in healthy donors. V shed 0 bases, J shed 2 bases, and the junction held 17 bases outside the gene matches. The CDR3 is 20 amino acids. The germline V gene encodes CDR1 MGHRA and CDR2 YSYEKL. This clone was seen a handful of times. Its antigen remains unknown. The primer mix had 60 Vbeta and 13 Jbeta primers. Some clones are missing from TCRdb's copy, which holds only in-frame ones; the method was immunoSEQ multiplex PCR. The sample has some 110,000 clones, around 10% seen once. Whole-study findings and limits: In an earlier analysis, about 87% or about 30%: the productive usage of most TCR beta V segments. Equally common other TCR beta chains were less clonally expanded than HLA-associated ones, a later analysis found.

There were likely unrecorded immune exposures, though donors were nominally healthy when sampled. The V and J genes are TRBV4-1 and TRBJ2-3, with 7 bases lining up with TRBD2. The sequencing sample was made of PBMCs. The source of this sequence is a man aged 25 to 40 in good health and CMV-seronegative. The CDR3 DNA sequence: TGCGCCAGCAGCCAAGATCACTCGGGGGGTCTTTACCCATACACAGATACGCAGTATTTT. Protein product: CASSQDHSGGLYPYTDTQYF.